This record looks at one T cell receptor (beta chain) sequence and its context. The sample originates from a study of CD8+ T cells in alopecia areata. It was cDNA, reverse transcribed from extracted RNA, that served as the sequencing template. Measured with immunoSEQ multiplex PCR; TCRdb has only the in-frame clones, and not every one. The profile shows approximately 300,000 clones, roughly 64% of them singletons. Treatment described: oral pan-JAK inhibitor, 5-10 mg twice daily. This CDR3 comprises 12 residues. The germline V gene has CDR1 GTSNPN and CDR2 SVGIG (reference sequence). Trimming stripped 2 bases from V and 7 bases from J, with 11 bases between.

The TCR sequence derives from a human donor with alopecia areata. This chain connects TRBV30 to TRBJ1-1; tentatively, D is TRBD1 (6 bases). Source: CD4+ T cells sorted from blood, taken at week 24, from a patient treated with tofacitinib. CDR3 loop: CAWSQGPREAFF. CDR3 nucleotide sequence: TGTGCCTGGAGTCAGGGGCCGCGTGAAGCTTTCTTT.